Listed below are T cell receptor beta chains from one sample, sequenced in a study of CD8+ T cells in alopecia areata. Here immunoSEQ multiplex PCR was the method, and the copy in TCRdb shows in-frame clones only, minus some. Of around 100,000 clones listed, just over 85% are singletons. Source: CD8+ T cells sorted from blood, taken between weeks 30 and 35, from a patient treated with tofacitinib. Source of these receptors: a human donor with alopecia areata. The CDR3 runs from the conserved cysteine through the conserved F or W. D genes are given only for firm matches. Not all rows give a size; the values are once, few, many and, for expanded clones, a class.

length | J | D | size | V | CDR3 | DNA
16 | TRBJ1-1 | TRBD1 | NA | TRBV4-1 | CASSQVSRGPNTEAFF | TGCGCCAGCAGCCAAGTAAGCAGGGGGCCGAACACTGAAGCTTTCTTT
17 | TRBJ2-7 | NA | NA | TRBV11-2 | CASSLDSSDRKSYEQYF | TGTGCCAGCAGCTTAGATTCATCCGACAGAAAATCCTACGAGCAGTACTTC
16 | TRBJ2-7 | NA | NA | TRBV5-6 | CASSLAGLAASYEQYF | TGTGCCAGCAGCTTGGCCGGGTTAGCGGCCTCCTACGAGCAGTACTTC
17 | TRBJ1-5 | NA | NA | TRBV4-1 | CASSHRPLQTGHQPQHF | TGCGCCAGCAGCCATCGACCGTTACAGACGGGGCATCAGCCCCAGCATTTT
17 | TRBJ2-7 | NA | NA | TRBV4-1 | CASSQEIGGRYDYEQYF | TGCGCCAGCAGCCAAGAAATCGGGGGGCGTTATGACTACGAGCAGTACTTC
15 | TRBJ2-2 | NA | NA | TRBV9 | CASLDKYANTGELFF | TGTGCCAGCTTAGACAAATACGCGAACACCGGGGAGCTGTTTTTT
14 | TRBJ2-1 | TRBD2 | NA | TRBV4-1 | CASSQPSGHNEQFF | TGCGCCAGCAGCCAACCTAGCGGCCACAATGAGCAGTTCTTC
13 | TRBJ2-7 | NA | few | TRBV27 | CASSPGQSYEQYF | TGTGCCAGCAGCCCCGGACAGTCCTACGAGCAGTACTTC
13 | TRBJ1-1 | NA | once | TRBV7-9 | CASSITVNTEAFF | TGTGCCAGCAGTATCACAGTGAACACTGAAGCTTTCTTT
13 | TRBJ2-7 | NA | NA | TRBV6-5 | CASTNGPSGARSF | TGTGCCAGCACCAACGGCCCATCAGGGGCGAGGTCCTTC
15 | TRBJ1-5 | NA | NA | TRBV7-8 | CASSPNRDGNQPQHF | TGTGCCAGCAGCCCTAACCGGGATGGCAATCAGCCCCAGCATTTT
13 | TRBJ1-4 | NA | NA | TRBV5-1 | CASRGEINEKLFF | TGCGCCAGCAGAGGGGAGATCAATGAAAAACTGTTTTTT
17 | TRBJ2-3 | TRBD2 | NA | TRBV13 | CASSSLAGGPDTDTQYF | TGTGCCAGCAGCTCACTAGCGGGGGGGCCGGACACAGATACGCAGTATTTT
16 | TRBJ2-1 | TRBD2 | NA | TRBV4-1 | CASSPLGLAAYNEQFF | TGCGCCAGCAGCCCGCTGGGCCTAGCGGCTTACAATGAGCAGTTCTTC
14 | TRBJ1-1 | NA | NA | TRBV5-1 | CASSSVRANTEAFF | TGCGCCAGCAGCTCGGTAAGAGCGAACACTGAAGCTTTCTTT
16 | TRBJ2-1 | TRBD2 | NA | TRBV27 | CASSAGTSPGYNEQFF | TGTGCCAGCAGTGCCGGGACTAGCCCAGGGTACAATGAGCAGTTCTTC
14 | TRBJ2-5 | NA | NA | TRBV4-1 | CASSQGFTGETQYF | TGCGCCAGCAGCCAGGGATTTACCGGGGAGACCCAGTACTTC
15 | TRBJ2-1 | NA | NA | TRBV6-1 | CASRDRSSSYNEQFF | TGTGCCAGCAGAGACAGATCATCCTCCTACAATGAGCAGTTCTTC
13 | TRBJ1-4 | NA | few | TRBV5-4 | CASSLYQNEKLFF | TGTGCCAGCAGCCTGTACCAAAATGAAAAACTGTTTTTT
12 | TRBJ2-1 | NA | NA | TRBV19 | CASSIFGGPPFF | TGTGCCAGTAGTATATTTGGCGGGCCGCCGTTCTTC
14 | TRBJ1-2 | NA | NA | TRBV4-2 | CASSQAGPGDGYTF | TGTGCCAGCAGCCAGGCTGGCCCGGGCGATGGCTACACCTTC
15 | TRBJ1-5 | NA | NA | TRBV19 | CASSLTLYSNQPQHF | TGTGCCAGTAGTCTAACGCTTTATAGCAATCAGCCCCAGCATTTT
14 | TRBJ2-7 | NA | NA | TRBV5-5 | CASSPPDRLYEQYF | TGTGCCAGCAGCCCCCCCGACAGACTCTACGAGCAGTACTTC
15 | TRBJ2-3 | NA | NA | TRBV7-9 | CASSPWREASDTQYF | TGTGCCAGCAGCCCCTGGAGGGAGGCCTCAGATACGCAGTATTTT
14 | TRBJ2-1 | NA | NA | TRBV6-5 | CTSSYSSSPTGQFF | TGTACCAGCAGTTACTCTTCCTCTCCAACGGGGCAGTTCTTC
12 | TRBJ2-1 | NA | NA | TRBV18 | CASSPGLNEQFF | TGTGCCAGCTCACCCGGGCTAAATGAGCAGTTCTTC
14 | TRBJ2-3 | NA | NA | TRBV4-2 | CASSPATSTDTQYF | TGTGCCAGCAGCCCAGCCACTAGCACAGATACGCAGTATTTT
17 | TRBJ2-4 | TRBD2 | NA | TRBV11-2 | CASSSTSGGAAKNIQYF | TGTGCCAGCAGCTCGACTAGCGGGGGGGCGGCCAAAAACATTCAGTACTTC
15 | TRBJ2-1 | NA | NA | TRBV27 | CASSDSRSSYNEQFF | TGTGCCAGCTCGGACTCCCGGAGCTCCTACAATGAGCAGTTCTTC
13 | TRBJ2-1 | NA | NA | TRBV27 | CASIPRSSNEQFF | TGTGCCAGCATTCCTCGGTCCTCCAATGAGCAGTTCTTC
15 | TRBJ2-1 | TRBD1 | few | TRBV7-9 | CASSSDRGFYNEQFF | TGTGCCAGCAGCTCGGACAGGGGATTCTACAATGAGCAGTTCTTC
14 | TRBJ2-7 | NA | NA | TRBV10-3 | CATAEGSRDYEQYF | TGTGCCACCGCAGAAGGCTCCAGGGATTACGAGCAGTACTTC
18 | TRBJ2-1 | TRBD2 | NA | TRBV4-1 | CASSQEPGGGAIYNEQFF | TGCGCCAGCAGCCAAGAACCGGGCGGGGGGGCCATCTACAATGAGCAGTTCTTC